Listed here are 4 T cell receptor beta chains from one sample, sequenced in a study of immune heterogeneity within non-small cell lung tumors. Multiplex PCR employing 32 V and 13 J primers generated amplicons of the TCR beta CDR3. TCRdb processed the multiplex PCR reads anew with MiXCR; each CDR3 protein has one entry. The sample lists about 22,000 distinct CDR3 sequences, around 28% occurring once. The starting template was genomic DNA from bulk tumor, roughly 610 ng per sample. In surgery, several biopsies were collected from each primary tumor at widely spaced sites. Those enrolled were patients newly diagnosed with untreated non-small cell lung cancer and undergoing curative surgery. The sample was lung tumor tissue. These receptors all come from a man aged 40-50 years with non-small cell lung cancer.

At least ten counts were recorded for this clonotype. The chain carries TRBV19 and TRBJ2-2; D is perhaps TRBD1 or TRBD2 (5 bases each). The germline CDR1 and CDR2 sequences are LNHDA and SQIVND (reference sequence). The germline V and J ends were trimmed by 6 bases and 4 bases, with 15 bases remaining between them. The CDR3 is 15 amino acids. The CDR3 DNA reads TGTGCCAGTAGCAGCTGGGACGGACTCACCGGGGAGCTGTTTTTT. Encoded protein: CASSSWDGLTGELFF.

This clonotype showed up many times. The CDR3 sequence: CASSLEVSSYEQYF. DNA for the CDR3: TGCGCCAGCAGCTTGGAGGTAAGCTCCTACGAGCAGTACTTC. The chain employs TRBV5-1 and TRBJ2-7; D is unclear. In germline, CDR1 is SGHRS, CDR2 YFSETQ. The CDR3 spans 14 residues. The V and J ends lost 0 bases and 0 bases respectively, with 7 bases between them.

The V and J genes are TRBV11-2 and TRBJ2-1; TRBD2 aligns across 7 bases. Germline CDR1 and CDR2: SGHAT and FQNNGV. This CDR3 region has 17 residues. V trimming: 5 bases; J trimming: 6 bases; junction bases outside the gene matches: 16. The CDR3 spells CASSRRGGTKRINEQFF. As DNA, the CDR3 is TGTGCCAGCAGCCGGAGGGGTGGGACTAAACGGATCAATGAGCAGTTCTTC. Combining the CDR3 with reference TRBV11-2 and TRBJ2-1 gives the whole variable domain EAGVAQSPRYKIIEKRQSVAFWCNPISGHATLYWYQQILGQGPKLLIQFQNNGVVDDSQLPKDRFSAERLKGVDSTLKIQPAKLEDSAVYLCASSRRGGTKRINEQFFGPGTRLTVL.

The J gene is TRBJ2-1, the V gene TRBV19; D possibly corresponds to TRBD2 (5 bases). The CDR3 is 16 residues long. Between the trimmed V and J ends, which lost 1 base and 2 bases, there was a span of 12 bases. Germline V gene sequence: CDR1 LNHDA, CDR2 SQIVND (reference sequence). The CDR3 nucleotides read TGTGCCAGTAGTATAGTGCCGGGGATTACCTACAATGAGCAGTTCTTC. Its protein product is CASSIVPGITYNEQFF.